These T cell receptor beta chains were read from a single sample in a study of cytomegalovirus exposure and HLA in healthy donors. The method was immunoSEQ multiplex PCR; TCRdb's version includes in-frame clones alone and lacks a portion of them. The sample holds 100,000 to 150,000 clones, about 74% seen once. The sample taken for sequencing was PBMCs. Receptors originate from a woman aged 45-59 years in good health and CMV-seropositive. Both conserved end residues are part of each CDR3. The D gene is left open where the match is weak. Not every row has a clone size; where given, it reads once, few, many or a size class.

DNA: TGCAGCGTTGCGGACACAACCTATAATTCACCCCTCCACTTT; CDR3: CSVADTTYNSPLHF; V: TRBV29-1; length: 14; D: -; J: TRBJ1-6; size: -
DNA: TGCGCCAGCAGCTTGCGCCAGGGGGAATCACCCCTCCACTTT; CDR3: CASSLRQGESPLHF; V: TRBV5-1; length: 14; D: TRBD1; J: TRBJ1-6; size: -
DNA: TGTGCCAGCAGCTTCAGGGGTGCAGATACGCAGTATTTT; CDR3: CASSFRGADTQYF; V: TRBV7-2; length: 13; D: -; J: TRBJ2-3; size: -
DNA: TGTGCCAGCAGTGTCCGCGGGGCAGGGGGGCCAGTTTACGAGCAGTACTTC; CDR3: CASSVRGAGGPVYEQYF; V: TRBV27; length: 17; D: -; J: TRBJ2-7; size: -
DNA: TGTGCCAGCAGCCAAGGGCCAACAGGGGTATTCGAGACCCAGTACTTC; CDR3: CASSQGPTGVFETQYF; V: TRBV7-9; length: 16; D: TRBD1; J: TRBJ2-5; size: -
DNA: TGTGCCAGCAGTCTCTATAGCACTGAAGCTTTCTTT; CDR3: CASSLYSTEAFF; V: TRBV11-2; length: 12; D: -; J: TRBJ1-1; size: once
DNA: TGTGCCAGCAGCTTAGATTGGGGGGAGAGGTATGGCTACACCTTC; CDR3: CASSLDWGERYGYTF; V: TRBV11-2; length: 15; D: -; J: TRBJ1-2; size: -
DNA: TGTGCCAGCTCACCGGGACAGGGCTGGGAAAAACTGTTTTTT; CDR3: CASSPGQGWEKLFF; V: TRBV28; length: 14; D: TRBD1; J: TRBJ1-4; size: -
DNA: TGTGCCAGCAGTTTATTATCAGGGGTGGGGCAGCCCCAGCATTTT; CDR3: CASSLLSGVGQPQHF; V: TRBV28; length: 15; D: -; J: TRBJ1-5; size: once
DNA: TGTGCCTCAGCTGACAGCCATAATTCACCCCTCCACTTT; CDR3: CASADSHNSPLHF; V: TRBV30; length: 13; D: -; J: TRBJ1-6; size: few
DNA: TGTGCCAGCAGCTTAGCGGAGGAGGGAGCTTTCTTT; CDR3: CASSLAEEGAFF; V: TRBV7-9; length: 12; D: -; J: TRBJ1-1; size: -